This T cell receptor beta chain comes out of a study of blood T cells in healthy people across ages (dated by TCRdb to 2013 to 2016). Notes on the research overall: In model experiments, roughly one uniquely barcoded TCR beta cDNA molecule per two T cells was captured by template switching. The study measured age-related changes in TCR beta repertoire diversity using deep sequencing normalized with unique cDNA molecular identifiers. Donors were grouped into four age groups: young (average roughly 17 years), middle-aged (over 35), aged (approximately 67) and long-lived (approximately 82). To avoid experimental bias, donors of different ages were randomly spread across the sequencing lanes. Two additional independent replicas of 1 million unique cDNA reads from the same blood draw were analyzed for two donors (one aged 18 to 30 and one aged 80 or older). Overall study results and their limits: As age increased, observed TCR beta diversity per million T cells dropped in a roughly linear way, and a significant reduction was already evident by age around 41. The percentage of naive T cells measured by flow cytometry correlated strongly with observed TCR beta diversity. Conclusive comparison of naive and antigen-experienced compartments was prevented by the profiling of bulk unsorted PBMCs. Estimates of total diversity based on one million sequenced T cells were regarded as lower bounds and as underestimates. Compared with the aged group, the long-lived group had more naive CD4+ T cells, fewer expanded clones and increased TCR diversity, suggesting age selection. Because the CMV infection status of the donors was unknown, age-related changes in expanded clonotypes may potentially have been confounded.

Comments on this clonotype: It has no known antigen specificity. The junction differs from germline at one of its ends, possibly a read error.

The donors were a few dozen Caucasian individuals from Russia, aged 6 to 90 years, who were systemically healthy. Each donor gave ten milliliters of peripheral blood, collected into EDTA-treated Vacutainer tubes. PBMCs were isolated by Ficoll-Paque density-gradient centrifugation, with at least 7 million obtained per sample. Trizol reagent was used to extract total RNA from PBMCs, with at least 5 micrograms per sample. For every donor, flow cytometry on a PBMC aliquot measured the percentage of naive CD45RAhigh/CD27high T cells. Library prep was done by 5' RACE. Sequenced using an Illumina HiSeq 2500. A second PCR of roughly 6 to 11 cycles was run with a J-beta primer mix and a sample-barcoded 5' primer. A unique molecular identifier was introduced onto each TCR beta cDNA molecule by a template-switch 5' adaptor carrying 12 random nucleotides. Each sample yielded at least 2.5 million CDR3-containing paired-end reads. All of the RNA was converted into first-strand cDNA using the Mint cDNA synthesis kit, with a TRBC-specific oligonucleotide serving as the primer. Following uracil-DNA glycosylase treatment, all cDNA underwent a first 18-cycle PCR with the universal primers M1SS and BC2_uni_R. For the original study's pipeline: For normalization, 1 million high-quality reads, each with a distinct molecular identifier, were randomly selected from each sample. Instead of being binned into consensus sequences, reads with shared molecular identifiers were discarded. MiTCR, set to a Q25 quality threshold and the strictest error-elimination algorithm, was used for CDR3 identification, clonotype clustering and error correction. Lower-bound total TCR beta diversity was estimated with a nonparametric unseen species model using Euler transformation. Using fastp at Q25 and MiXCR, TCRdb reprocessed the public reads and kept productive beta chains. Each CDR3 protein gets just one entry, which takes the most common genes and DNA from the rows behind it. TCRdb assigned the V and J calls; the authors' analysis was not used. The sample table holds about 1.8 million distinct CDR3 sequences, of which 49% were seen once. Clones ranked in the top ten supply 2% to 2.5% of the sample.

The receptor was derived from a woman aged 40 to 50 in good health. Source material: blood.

The DNA sequence reads TGTGCCAGCAGTAAGGGTTTCCTAAATGGGCAGTTCTTC. This yields the protein CASSKGFLNGQFF. The chain is made from TRBV6-5 and TRBJ2-1, with the D gene uncertain. The cysteine opens and the phenylalanine closes a CDR3 of 13 amino acids. The entry retains the CDR3 DNA only, 39 bases that are in frame from base 1. The germline V gene yields MNHEY for CDR1 and SVGAGI for CDR2.